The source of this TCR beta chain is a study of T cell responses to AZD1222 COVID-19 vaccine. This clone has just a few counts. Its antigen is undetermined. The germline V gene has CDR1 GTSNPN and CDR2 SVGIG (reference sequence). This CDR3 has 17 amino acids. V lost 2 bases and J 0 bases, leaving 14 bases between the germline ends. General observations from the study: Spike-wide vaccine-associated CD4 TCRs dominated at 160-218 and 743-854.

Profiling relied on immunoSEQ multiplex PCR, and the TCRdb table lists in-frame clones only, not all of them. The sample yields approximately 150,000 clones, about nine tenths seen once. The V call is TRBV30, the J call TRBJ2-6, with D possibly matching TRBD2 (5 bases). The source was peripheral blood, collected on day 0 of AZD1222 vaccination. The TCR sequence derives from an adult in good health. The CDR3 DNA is TGTGCCTGGAGTCCCGGGATTGGGGACTCTGGGGCCAACGTCCTGACTTTC. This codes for CAWSPGIGDSGANVLTF.